This T cell receptor (beta chain) was sequenced for a study of monozygotic twins with inflammatory bowel disease. Study observations and caveats: IBD patients had lower TCRbeta diversity (inverse Simpson) than healthy co-twins. Clonotype overlap with others was lower in IBD patients than in healthy twins, a difference that was greatest with disease activity.

For this clonotype: The antigen is unknown.

Germline lookup yields CDR1 SQVTM and CDR2 ANQGSEA. There are 12 residues in the CDR3. Using TCRalpha and TCRbeta cDNA, the researchers carried out two nested PCRs that lasted around 15 and 10 cycles. From its re-call of the 5' RACE reads, TCRdb lists each CDR3 protein once, without DNA. The ten most abundant clones cover 2% to 3% of a sample with 350,000 to 500,000 distinct CDR3 sequences. The sequence came from a human donor with ulcerative colitis or Crohn's disease, or a healthy co-twin of an affected twin (not recorded which). The specimen sequenced was blood. The chain employs TRBV29-1 and TRBJ1-2; TCRdb outputs TRBD1, but without DNA this stays unchecked. The chain's CDR3 is CSVPGMGRGYTF. The full variable domain, rest sourced from reference TRBV29-1 and TRBJ1-2, is SAVISQKPSRDICQRGTSLTIQCQVDSQVTMMFWYRQQPGQSLTLIATANQGSEATYESGFVIDKFPISRPNLTFSTLTVSNMSPEDSSIYLCSVPGMGRGYTFGSGTRLTVV.